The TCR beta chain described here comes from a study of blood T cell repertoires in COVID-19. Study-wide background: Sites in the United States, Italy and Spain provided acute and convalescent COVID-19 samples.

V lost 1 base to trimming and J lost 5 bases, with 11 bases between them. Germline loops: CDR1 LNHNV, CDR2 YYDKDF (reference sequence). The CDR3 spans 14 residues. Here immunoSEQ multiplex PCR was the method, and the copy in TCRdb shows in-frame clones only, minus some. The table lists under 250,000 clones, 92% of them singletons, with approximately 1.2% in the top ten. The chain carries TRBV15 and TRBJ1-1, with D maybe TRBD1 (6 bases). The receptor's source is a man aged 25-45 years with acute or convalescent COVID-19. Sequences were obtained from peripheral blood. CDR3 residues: CATSRGRTVTEAFF. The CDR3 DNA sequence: TGTGCCACCAGCAGAGGTCGGACAGTGACTGAAGCTTTCTTT.